A selection of T cell receptor beta chains follows, all from one sample in a study of cytomegalovirus exposure and HLA in healthy donors. Some clones are missing from TCRdb's copy, which holds only in-frame ones; the method was immunoSEQ multiplex PCR. The data hold over 150,000 clones, with roughly four fifths observed a single time. Sequencing was carried out using PBMCs. These receptors all come from a young woman in good health and CMV-seronegative. CDR3s include the opening cysteine and the closing phenylalanine or tryptophan. Each record gives: V gene, clone size, D gene, J gene, CDR3 protein, CDR3 DNA. D genes are given only for firm matches. For some rows the clone size is stated as once, few or many, or as a class when expanded; others skip it.

>TRBV6-1|NA|TRBD1|TRBJ2-7
CASRPGQGIYEQYF
TGTGCCAGCAGGCCGGGACAGGGGATATACGAGCAGTACTTC
>TRBV4-1|NA|TRBD1|TRBJ2-2
CASSPPQGKTGELFF
TGCGCCAGCAGCCCACCACAGGGGAAGACCGGGGAGCTGTTTTTT
>TRBV11-2|NA|TRBD1|TRBJ2-3
CASSDRVGTDTQYF
TGTGCCAGCAGCGACAGGGTTGGCACAGATACGCAGTATTTT
>TRBV6-1|NA|TRBD2|TRBJ2-7
CASSDIAGAYEQYF
TGTGCCAGCAGTGACATAGCGGGAGCTTACGAGCAGTACTTC
>TRBV19|NA|TRBD2|TRBJ2-2
CASSRLAANTGELFF
TGTGCCAGTAGTAGGCTAGCGGCGAACACCGGGGAGCTGTTTTTT
>TRBV5-1|NA|NA|TRBJ2-7
CASSFDRKGSYEQYF
TGCGCCAGCAGCTTTGACAGGAAAGGCTCCTACGAGCAGTACTTC
>TRBV27|NA|NA|TRBJ2-7
CASSLLQGSGEQYF
TGTGCCAGCAGTTTACTGCAGGGCTCAGGCGAGCAGTACTTC
>TRBV5-6|few|TRBD2|TRBJ2-5
CASSLSSGSQETQYF
TGTGCCAGCAGCTTGTCTAGCGGGAGCCAAGAGACCCAGTACTTC
>TRBV7-6|NA|NA|TRBJ1-5
CASSFQGQGQPQHF
TGTGCCAGCAGCTTCCAGGGGCAGGGTCAGCCCCAGCATTTT
>TRBV29-1|NA|TRBD2|TRBJ2-1
CSVGASGYYNEQFF
TGCAGCGTTGGGGCTAGCGGTTACTACAATGAGCAGTTCTTC
>TRBV5-1|NA|TRBD2|TRBJ2-1
CASSLGTSGAIYNEQFF
TGCGCCAGCAGCCTAGGGACTAGCGGGGCAATATACAATGAGCAGTTCTTC
>TRBV19|NA|NA|TRBJ2-1
CASSIWFGGTYNEQFF
TGTGCCAGTAGTATATGGTTTGGGGGCACCTACAATGAGCAGTTCTTC
>TRBV25-1|NA|NA|TRBJ2-3
CASSEGGSVRDTQYF
TGTGCCAGCAGTGAAGGTGGCAGCGTCCGGGATACGCAGTATTTT
>TRBV18|NA|NA|TRBJ2-3
CASSKLSFTDTQYF
TGTGCCAGCTCAAAACTATCGTTCACAGATACGCAGTATTTT
>TRBV4-1|NA|TRBD1|TRBJ1-1
CASSQETGQGMNTEAFF
TGCGCCAGCAGCCAAGAGACGGGACAGGGCATGAACACTGAAGCTTTCTTT
>TRBV5-6|few|NA|TRBJ1-2
CASSLGWGVTVDTF
TGTGCCAGCAGCTTGGGGTGGGGAGTTACGGTTGACACCTTC
>TRBV15|NA|TRBD1|TRBJ2-4
CATSRDLGGYVAKNIQYF
TGTGCCACCAGCAGAGATTTAGGGGGCTATGTAGCCAAAAACATTCAGTACTTC
>TRBV15|NA|TRBD2|TRBJ2-1
CATKLAATDNEQFF
TGTGCCACGAAACTAGCGGCCACGGACAATGAGCAGTTCTTC
>TRBV5-1|NA|NA|TRBJ2-7
CASSLALHPPDEQYF
TGCGCCAGCAGCTTGGCCCTCCACCCCCCGGACGAGCAGTACTTC
>TRBV7-2|NA|TRBD2|TRBJ2-7
CASSLWASGNSYEQYF
TGTGCCAGCAGCTTATGGGCTAGCGGGAACTCCTACGAGCAGTACTTC
>TRBV5-5|NA|NA|TRBJ1-1
CASSWNLRGTEAFF
TGTGCCAGCAGCTGGAATCTGCGGGGAACTGAAGCTTTCTTT
>TRBV7-9|NA|NA|TRBJ2-1
CASSPKPGAVYNEQFF
TGTGCCAGCAGTCCTAAGCCGGGAGCGGTCTACAATGAGCAGTTCTTC
>TRBV2|NA|TRBD2|TRBJ2-1
CASRRGGGGYNEQFF
TGTGCCAGCCGCCGGGGGGGTGGGGGATACAATGAGCAGTTCTTC
>TRBV18|NA|TRBD1|TRBJ1-5
CASSPGTGDGQPQHF
TGTGCCAGCTCGCCCGGGACAGGGGACGGTCAGCCCCAGCATTTT
>TRBV5-6|NA|TRBD1|TRBJ2-7
CASSFWGQGAKEQYF
TGTGCCAGCAGCTTTTGGGGACAGGGGGCAAAGGAGCAGTACTTC
>TRBV7-2|NA|NA|TRBJ1-5
CASSLRNSWESNQPQHF
TGTGCCAGCAGCTTAAGGAATTCGTGGGAGAGCAATCAGCCCCAGCATTTT
>TRBV14|NA|NA|TRBJ2-3
CASSQGSGVNTDTQYF
TGTGCCAGCAGCCAAGGGAGCGGAGTAAACACAGATACGCAGTATTTT
>TRBV2|NA|TRBD2|TRBJ2-3
CASSENLLAGGPRGTDTQYF
TGTGCCAGCAGCGAGAACTTACTAGCGGGAGGGCCTCGGGGCACAGATACGCAGTATTTT
>TRBV18|NA|TRBD1|TRBJ1-1
CASSPPNYPGTGRTEAFF
TGTGCCAGCTCACCACCTAATTACCCCGGGACAGGGCGCACTGAAGCTTTCTTT
>TRBV30|once|NA|TRBJ2-7
CAWRSIWGPEQYF
TGTGCCTGGAGATCGATCTGGGGCCCCGAGCAGTACTTC
>TRBV19|NA|NA|TRBJ1-1
CASSDRRWTEAFF
TGTGCCAGTAGTGACAGGAGGTGGACTGAAGCTTTCTTT
>TRBV27|NA|NA|TRBJ1-5
CASSPRPNQPQHF
TGTGCCAGCAGCCCTAGACCGAATCAGCCCCAGCATTTT
>TRBV6-6|NA|TRBD1|TRBJ1-3
CASSSQMTGYGNTIYF
TGTGCCAGCAGTTCGCAAATGACAGGGTATGGAAACACCATATATTTT
>TRBV5-1|NA|TRBD1|TRBJ2-5
CASSAKGATQETQYF
TGCGCCAGCAGCGCCAAGGGGGCGACCCAAGAGACCCAGTACTTC
>TRBV10-1|NA|TRBD1|TRBJ2-3
CASSVGQGVADTQYF
TGCGCCAGCAGCGTAGGACAGGGGGTAGCAGATACGCAGTATTTT
>TRBV29-1|NA|NA|TRBJ2-7
CSVEAPMGLAYEQYF
TGCAGCGTTGAGGCCCCCATGGGTCTAGCCTACGAGCAGTACTTC
>TRBV6-6|NA|TRBD1|TRBJ1-5
CASRIQGNQPQHF
TGTGCCAGCAGAATACAGGGGAATCAGCCCCAGCATTTT
>TRBV11-2|NA|TRBD1|TRBJ2-6
CASSPIAGTGISGANVLTF
TGTGCCAGCAGTCCCATTGCCGGGACAGGGATTTCTGGGGCCAACGTCCTGACTTTC
>TRBV14|few|TRBD1|TRBJ1-1
CASSWTGVTEAFF
TGTGCCAGCAGCTGGACAGGGGTCACTGAAGCTTTCTTT
>TRBV11-2|NA|TRBD2|TRBJ2-1
CASSLTPPLAGSYNEQFF
TGTGCCAGCAGCTTAACCCCCCCACTAGCGGGGTCCTACAATGAGCAGTTCTTC
>TRBV6-5|NA|TRBD1|TRBJ1-1
CASSYGDRAGTEAFF
TGTGCCAGCAGTTACGGGGACAGGGCTGGAACTGAAGCTTTCTTT
>TRBV9|few|NA|TRBJ2-7
CASSVDRGISYEQYF
TGTGCCAGCAGCGTAGACCGCGGGATCTCCTACGAGCAGTACTTC
>TRBV7-9|NA|NA|TRBJ1-1
CSSSVRADRNTEAFF
TGTTCCAGCAGCGTACGGGCGGACAGGAACACTGAAGCTTTCTTT
>TRBV7-9|NA|TRBD1|TRBJ1-2
CASSLSGGSGYTF
TGTGCCAGCAGCCTTTCAGGGGGCAGTGGCTACACCTTC
>TRBV27|NA|NA|TRBJ1-2
CASSLEMSLGSFYGYTF
TGTGCCAGCAGTTTAGAAATGTCGCTGGGCAGTTTCTATGGCTACACCTTC
>TRBV7-7|few|NA|TRBJ2-3
CASSLSRASTDTQYF
TGTGCTAGCAGCTTAAGCAGGGCTTCGACAGATACGCAGTATTTT
>TRBV7-8|NA|TRBD1|TRBJ1-1
CANSPVLDRGFRAEAFF
TGTGCCAACAGCCCCGTACTGGACAGGGGGTTTAGGGCTGAAGCTTTCTTT
>TRBV11-2|NA|NA|TRBJ1-5
CASSPGWGGRGQPQHF
TGTGCCAGCAGCCCCGGGTGGGGAGGGCGAGGTCAGCCCCAGCATTTT
>TRBV25-1|few|NA|TRBJ1-5
CASSVPGMEQPQHF
TGTGCCAGCAGTGTTCCAGGGATGGAGCAGCCCCAGCATTTT
>TRBV4-1|NA|TRBD1|TRBJ1-1
CASSQRQGYTEAFF
TGCGCCAGCAGCCAAAGACAGGGGTACACTGAAGCTTTCTTT
>TRBV5-1|NA|TRBD1|TRBJ2-1
CASSVQGVLIYNEQFF
TGCGCCAGCAGCGTGCAGGGGGTCTTAATTTACAATGAGCAGTTCTTC
>TRBV9|NA|NA|TRBJ1-1
CASSVGGEATEAFF
TGTGCCAGCAGCGTGGGGGGGGAGGCCACTGAAGCTTTCTTT
>TRBV25-1|NA|NA|TRBJ2-3
CASSESYGGPDTQYF
TGTGCCAGCAGTGAATCCTACGGGGGGCCAGATACGCAGTATTTT
>TRBV6-6|once|TRBD2|TRBJ2-1
CASSYVLAGYNEQFF
TGTGCCAGCAGTTACGTACTAGCGGGATACAATGAGCAGTTCTTC
>TRBV7-9|NA|TRBD1|TRBJ1-5
CASSLVGQGDQPQHF
TGTGCCAGCAGCTTAGTAGGACAGGGTGATCAGCCCCAGCATTTT